Shown below are 11 T cell receptor beta chains from a single sample sequenced in a study. One entry per CDR3 protein, called by TCRdb with MiXCR from the RT-PCR reads. The repertoire holds hundreds of thousands of distinct CDR3 sequences, with around 14% as singletons. Material: memory CD4+ T cells from blood. All receptors derive from a female donor in good health, serving as a healthy control.

V gene TRBV7-2 combines with J gene TRBJ1-1, with 7 bases fitting TRBD1. J lost 10 bases, V lost 3 bases, and 8 bases had no gene match. Germline CDR1 is SGHTA and CDR2 is FQGNSA. The CDR3 is made up of 13 amino acids. The CDR3 coding sequence is TGTGCCAGCAGCTTTGGAGGGGGCGGTGGAGCTTTCTTT. Its translation is CASSFGGGGGAFF.

This clonotype was detected ten times or more. This rearrangement joins TRBV11-2 to TRBJ2-3; possible D gene TRBD2, 6 bases. Germline V gives CDR1 SGHAT, CDR2 FQNNGV. The V and J ends lost 3 bases and 1 base respectively, with 14 bases between them. This CDR3 has 16 amino acids. The DNA for the CDR3 is TGTGCCAGCAGCTTGGAGCTAGCGACTGGCACAGATACGCAGTATTTT. Translation: CASSLELATGTDTQYF.

In this sample, this clonotype turned up a few times. V is TRBV20-1 and J is TRBJ2-3; D possibly matches TRBD1 or TRBD2 (5 bases each). V was trimmed by 0 bases and J by 2 bases, leaving 12 bases between them. Germline CDR1 is DFQATT and CDR2 is SNEGSKA (reference sequence). The length of the CDR3 is 15 residues. CDR3 loop: CSARDHQGPTDTQYF. The CDR3 DNA reads as TGCAGTGCTAGAGATCACCAGGGACCCACAGATACGCAGTATTTT.

This clonotype was recorded a few times. The gene calls are TRBV5-1 and TRBJ2-6; D is possibly TRBD1 or TRBD2 (5 bases each). Per the germline V gene, CDR1 is SGHRS and CDR2 is YFSETQ. CDR3 size: 18 residues. V was cut by 2 bases and J by 0 bases, with 15 bases left in between. The DNA of the CDR3 is TGCGCCAGCAGCTTCAGTGCTGGGACGAACTCTGGGGCCAACGTCCTGACTTTC. Encoded protein: CASSFSAGTNSGANVLTF.

This clonotype was picked up a small number of times. Here the CDR3 reads CTSSRVRGSRQETQYF. Written as DNA, the CDR3 is TGCACCAGCAGCCGAGTTCGCGGGAGTCGGCAAGAGACCCAGTACTTC. The chain combines TRBV1 with TRBJ2-5; TRBD2 reflects the table's D call only, with no check against the DNA. TRBV1 corresponds to a pseudogene. This CDR3 region has 16 residues.

The gene calls are TRBV28 and TRBJ2-1; D uncertain. V lost 2 bases and J lost 8, with 16 bases in between. The CDR3 sequence is 15 residues long. Germline V gene data show CDR1 as MDHEN and CDR2 as SYDVKM. The CDR3 nucleotides are TGTGCCAGCAGTTTAGGTTCGCCCACAGTCGATGAGCAGTTCTTC. It is translated as CASSLGSPTVDEQFF.

The V gene is TRBV19, the J gene TRBJ2-1; 7 nucleotides match TRBD2. Trimming cost V 3 bases and J 12 bases; bases outside gene matches: 17. The CDR3 runs to 16 residues. Germline V gene lookup returns CDR1 LNHDA and CDR2 SQIVND (reference sequence). The CDR3, as DNA: TGTGCCAGTAGTATCTGGACTAGTGGGCTCCCTTTGAGGCAGTTCTTC. Encoded protein: CASSIWTSGLPLRQFF.

The J gene is TRBJ2-3, the V gene TRBV6-4; no definite D call. The germline V gene has CDR1 MRHNA and CDR2 SNTAGT. V was pared by 3 bases and J by 1 base, with 8 bases between. The CDR3 covers 14 residues. The CDR3, as DNA: TGTGCCAGCAGTGATGAGAGTCGCACAGATACGCAGTATTTT. Protein product: CASSDESRTDTQYF.

V gene TRBV7-2 combines with J gene TRBJ2-5; no firm D call. Germline CDR1 reads SGHTA; CDR2 reads FQGNSA. Trimming took 6 bases from V and 4 from J, leaving 9 bases between them. The CDR3 length is 12 residues. DNA for the CDR3: TGTGCCAGCAGTGGGCTCATAGAGACCCAGTACTTC. Residues: CASSGLIETQYF.

The chain combines TRBV5-4 with TRBJ1-2; 10 bases line up with TRBD1. The germline V gene has CDR1 SGHNT and CDR2 YYREEE (reference sequence). CDR3 length: 14 residues. V was clipped by 3 bases and J by 6 bases; unmatched bases: 5. The CDR3 loop is CASSSPGTGDGYTF. CDR3 DNA sequence: TGTGCCAGCAGCTCACCCGGGACAGGGGATGGCTACACCTTC.

This chain uses TRBV19 with TRBJ2-4; 7 nucleotides line up with TRBD1. Losses at the gene ends were 4 bases for V and 7 bases for J; bases not matched to a gene: 7. Germline CDR1 is LNHDA and CDR2 is SQIVND (reference sequence). The CDR3 extends over 14 amino acids. For the CDR3, the DNA is TGTGCCAGTAGTACAGAGACAGGGAGCAACATTCAGTACTTC. Protein: CASSTETGSNIQYF.